This T cell receptor (beta chain) was identified in a study of T cell changes during pregnancy in multiple sclerosis. Produced via immunoSEQ multiplex PCR; TCRdb's table is partial and in-frame only. The sample contains fewer than 40,000 clones, approximately 90% of which appear only once. The germline V and J ends were trimmed by 5 bases and 4 bases, with 13 bases remaining between them. Germline CDR1 reads SGHTA; CDR2 reads FQGTGA. CDR3 length equals 14 residues. This receptor was identified in a female donor with multiple sclerosis, enrolled in a pregnancy study. The chain links TRBV7-3 to TRBJ2-3; D possibly corresponds to TRBD1 (7 bases). The starting material was CD8+ T cells from peripheral blood mononuclear cells, obtained in the first trimester of pregnancy. The DNA for the CDR3 is TGTGCCAGCAGCGCAGGGGGGAGTCCAGATACGCAGTATTTT. This encodes CASSAGGSPDTQYF.